One TCR beta chain is described in this entry. Its antigen is unidentified. The data stem from a study of T cell repertoires in cytomegalovirus infection. About the research overall: Through public TCR beta signatures, both CMV infection and matching HLA type were indicated.

General observations from the study: It was HLA-C-restricted CMV-specific TCR beta clonotypes that dominated the response ex vivo. Public TCR beta family frequency separated CMV-and-HLA carriers, including in an independent cohort.

TCRdb fed the reads into MiXCR, producing one record per CDR3 protein. The sample contains about 310,000 distinct CDR3 sequences, 15% to 20% of which appear only once. This CDR3 has 13 amino acids. The germline CDR1 and CDR2 sequences are DFQATT and SNEGSKA (reference sequence). V gave up 2 bases and J gave up 5 bases, with 12 bases separating them. The sequenced sample consisted of PBMCs. This receptor was taken from a human donor in good health (CMV status not recorded). Some clones in this sample may be carry-over from other donors' samples. The chain employs TRBV20-1 and TRBJ1-1, with D possibly being TRBD1 (5 bases). CDR3 amino acids: CSARQGVWTEAFF. CDR3 bases: TGCAGTGCTAGACAAGGGGTTTGGACTGAAGCTTTCTTT.